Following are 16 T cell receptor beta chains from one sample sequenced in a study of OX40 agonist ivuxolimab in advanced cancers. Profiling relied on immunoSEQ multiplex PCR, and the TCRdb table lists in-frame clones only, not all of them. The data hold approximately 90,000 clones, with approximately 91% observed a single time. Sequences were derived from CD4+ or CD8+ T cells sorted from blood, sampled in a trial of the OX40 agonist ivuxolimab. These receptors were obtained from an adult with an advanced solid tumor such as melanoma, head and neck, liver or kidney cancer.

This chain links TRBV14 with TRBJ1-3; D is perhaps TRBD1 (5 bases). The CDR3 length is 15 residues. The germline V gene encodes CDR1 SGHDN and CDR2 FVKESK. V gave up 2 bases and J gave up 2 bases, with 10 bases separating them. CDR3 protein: CASSQLKGAGNTIYF. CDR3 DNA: TGTGCCAGCAGCCAATTGAAAGGGGCTGGAAACACCATATATTTT.

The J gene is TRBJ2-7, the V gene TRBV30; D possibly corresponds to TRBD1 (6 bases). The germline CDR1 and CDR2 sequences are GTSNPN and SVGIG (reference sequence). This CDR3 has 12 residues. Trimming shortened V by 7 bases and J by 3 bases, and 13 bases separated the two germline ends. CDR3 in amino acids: CASGGTNYEQYF. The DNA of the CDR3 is TGTGCCTCTGGGGGCACAAACTACGAGCAGTACTTC. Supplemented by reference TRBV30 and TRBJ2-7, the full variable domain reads SQTIHQWPATLVQPVGSPLSLECTVEGTSNPNLYWYRQAAGRGLQLLFYSVGIGQISSEVPQNLSASRPQDRQFILSSKKLLLSDSGFYLCASGGTNYEQYFGPGTRLTVT.

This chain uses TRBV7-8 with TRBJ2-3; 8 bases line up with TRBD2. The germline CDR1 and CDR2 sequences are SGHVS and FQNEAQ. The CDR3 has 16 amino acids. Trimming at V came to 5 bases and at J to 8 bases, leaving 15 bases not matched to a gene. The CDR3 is CASSPRGAGGLGTQYF. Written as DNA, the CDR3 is TGTGCCAGCAGCCCACGGGGGGCGGGGGGCCTGGGTACGCAGTATTTT.

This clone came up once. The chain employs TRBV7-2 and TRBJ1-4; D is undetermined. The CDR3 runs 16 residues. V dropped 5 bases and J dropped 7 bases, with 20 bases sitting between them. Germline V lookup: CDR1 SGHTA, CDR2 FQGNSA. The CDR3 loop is CASSPRRLRDIEKLFF. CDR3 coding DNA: TGTGCCAGCAGCCCCAGGAGGTTAAGGGATATTGAAAAACTGTTTTTT.

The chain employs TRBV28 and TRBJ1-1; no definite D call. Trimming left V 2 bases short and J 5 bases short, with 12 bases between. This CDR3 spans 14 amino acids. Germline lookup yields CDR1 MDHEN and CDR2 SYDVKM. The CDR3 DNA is TGTGCCAGCAGTTTAGAAGGGTTTGGAACTGAAGCTTTCTTT. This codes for CASSLEGFGTEAFF.

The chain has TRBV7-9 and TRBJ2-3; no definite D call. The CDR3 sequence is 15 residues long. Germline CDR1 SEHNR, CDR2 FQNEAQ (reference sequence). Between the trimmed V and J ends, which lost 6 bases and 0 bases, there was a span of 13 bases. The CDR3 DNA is TGTGCCAGCAGTGAATGGACCCTCAGCACAGATACGCAGTATTTT. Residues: CASSEWTLSTDTQYF.

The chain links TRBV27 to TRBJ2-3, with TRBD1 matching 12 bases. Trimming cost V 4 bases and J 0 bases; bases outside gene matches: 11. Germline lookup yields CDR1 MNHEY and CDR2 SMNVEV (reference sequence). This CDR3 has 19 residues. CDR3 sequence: CASSSTRDRGRSSTDTQYF. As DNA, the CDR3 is TGTGCCAGCAGTTCGACCCGGGACAGGGGGCGGAGTAGCACAGATACGCAGTATTTT.

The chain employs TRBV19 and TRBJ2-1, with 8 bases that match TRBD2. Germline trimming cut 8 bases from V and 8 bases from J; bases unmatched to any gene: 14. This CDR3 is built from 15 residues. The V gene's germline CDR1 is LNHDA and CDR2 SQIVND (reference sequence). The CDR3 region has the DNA TGTGCCAGTTTCCTGCGGGGGGCGGGTGTTCATGAGCAGTTCTTC. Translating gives CASFLRGAGVHEQFF.

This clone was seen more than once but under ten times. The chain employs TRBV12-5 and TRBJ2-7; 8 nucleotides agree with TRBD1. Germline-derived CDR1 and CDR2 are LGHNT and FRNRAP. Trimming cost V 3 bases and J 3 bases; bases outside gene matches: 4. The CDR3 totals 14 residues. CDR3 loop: CASGFPDRDYEQYF. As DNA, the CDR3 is TGTGCTAGTGGTTTTCCGGACAGGGACTACGAGCAGTACTTC.

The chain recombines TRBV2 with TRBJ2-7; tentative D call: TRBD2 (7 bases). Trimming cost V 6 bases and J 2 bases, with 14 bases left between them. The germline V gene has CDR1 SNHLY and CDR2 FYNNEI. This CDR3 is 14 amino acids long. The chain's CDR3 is CASSAGGPTYEQYF. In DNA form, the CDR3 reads TGTGCCAGCAGCGCCGGGGGGCCTACCTACGAGCAGTACTTC.

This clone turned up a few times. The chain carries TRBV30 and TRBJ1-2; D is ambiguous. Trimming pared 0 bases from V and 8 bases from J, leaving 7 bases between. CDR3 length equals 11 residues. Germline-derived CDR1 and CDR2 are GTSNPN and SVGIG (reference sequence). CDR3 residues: CAWSVQVGYTF. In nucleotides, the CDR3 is TGTGCCTGGAGTGTACAAGTGGGCTACACCTTC.

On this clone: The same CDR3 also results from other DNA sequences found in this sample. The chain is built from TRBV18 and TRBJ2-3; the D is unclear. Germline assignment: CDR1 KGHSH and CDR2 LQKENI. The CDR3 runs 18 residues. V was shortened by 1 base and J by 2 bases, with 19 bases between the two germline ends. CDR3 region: CASSPLVQAPINTDTQYF. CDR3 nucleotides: TGTGCCAGCTCACCACTCGTACAAGCGCCGATAAACACAGATACGCAGTATTTT.

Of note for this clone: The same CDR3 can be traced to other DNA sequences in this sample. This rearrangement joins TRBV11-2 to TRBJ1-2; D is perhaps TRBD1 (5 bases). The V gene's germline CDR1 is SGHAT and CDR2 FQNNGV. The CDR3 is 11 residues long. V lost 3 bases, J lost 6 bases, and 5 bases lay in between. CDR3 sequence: CASSFRDGYTF. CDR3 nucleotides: TGTGCCAGCAGCTTCAGGGATGGCTACACCTTC.

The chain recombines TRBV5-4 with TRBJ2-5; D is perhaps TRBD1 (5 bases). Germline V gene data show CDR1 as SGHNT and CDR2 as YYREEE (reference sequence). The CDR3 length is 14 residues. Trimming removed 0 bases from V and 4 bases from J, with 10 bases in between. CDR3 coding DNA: TGTGCCAGCAGCTTGGGGGGCGGCGTAGAGACCCAGTACTTC. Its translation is CASSLGGGVETQYF.

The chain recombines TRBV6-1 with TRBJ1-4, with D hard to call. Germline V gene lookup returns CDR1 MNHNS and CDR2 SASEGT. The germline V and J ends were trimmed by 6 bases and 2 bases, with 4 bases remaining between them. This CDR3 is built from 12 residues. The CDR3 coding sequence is TGTGCCAGCAGGGACACTAATGAAAAACTGTTTTTT. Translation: CASRDTNEKLFF.

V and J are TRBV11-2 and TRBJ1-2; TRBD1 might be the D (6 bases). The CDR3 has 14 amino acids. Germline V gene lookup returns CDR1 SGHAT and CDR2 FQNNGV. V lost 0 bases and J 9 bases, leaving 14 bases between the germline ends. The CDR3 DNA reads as TGTGCCAGCAGCTTAGATGAGGGGGGGTTTAGCTACACCTTC. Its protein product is CASSLDEGGFSYTF.